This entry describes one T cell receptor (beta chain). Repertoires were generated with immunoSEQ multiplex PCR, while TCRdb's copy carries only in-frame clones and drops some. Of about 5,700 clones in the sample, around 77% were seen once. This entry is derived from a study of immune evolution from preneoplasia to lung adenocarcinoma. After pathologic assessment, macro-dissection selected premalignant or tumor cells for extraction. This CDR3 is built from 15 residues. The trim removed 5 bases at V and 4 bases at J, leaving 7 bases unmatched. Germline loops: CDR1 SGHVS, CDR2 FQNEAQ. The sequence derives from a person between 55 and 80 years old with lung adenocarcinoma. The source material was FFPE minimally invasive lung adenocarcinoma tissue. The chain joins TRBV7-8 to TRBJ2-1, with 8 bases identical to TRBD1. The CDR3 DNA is TGTGCCAGCAGCCGGACAGGGTCACTTTACAATGAGCAGTTCTTC. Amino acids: CASSRTGSLYNEQFF.